One sample yielded the 11 T cell receptor beta chains listed below, sequenced in a study of metastatic and nonmetastatic thyroid tumors. Each patient went into thyroid surgery without having received any treatment. TCRdb redid the clone calls on the PCR reads using MiXCR. The data show over 5,500 clones, with about a third seen just once and 37% held by the top ten. Sequencing used adjacent normal tissue. These receptor sequences come from a female donor with papillary thyroid cancer or a benign thyroid nodule (not recorded which). Some clones in this sample may be carry-over from other donors' samples.

J is TRBJ2-2 and V is TRBV6-4, with 10 nucleotides matching TRBD2. Germline V lookup: CDR1 MRHNA, CDR2 SNTAGT. V was pared by 0 bases and J by 3 bases, with 1 base of the junction left unmatched. CDR3 length: 16 amino acids. This chain's CDR3 is CASSDSGTSDTGELFF. DNA for the CDR3: TGTGCCAGCAGTGACTCGGGGACTAGCGACACCGGGGAGCTGTTTTTT.

This clone appeared a few times. The chain joins TRBV27 to TRBJ1-1; 9 bases align to TRBD1. Germline loops: CDR1 MNHEY, CDR2 SMNVEV (reference sequence). The CDR3 has 14 residues. V shed 4 bases, J shed 5 bases, and the junction held 5 bases outside the gene matches. The CDR3 bases are TGTGCCAGCAGTTGGGGACAGGGACGGACTGAAGCTTTCTTT. Translating it yields CASSWGQGRTEAFF.

The chain combines TRBV12-3 or TRBV12-4 with TRBJ2-7; no clear D gene. This CDR3 is built from 14 residues. With 8 bases removed from V and 1 base from J, the gap between germline ends came to 15 bases. Here the CDR3 DNA reads TGTGCCAGCTTAGCCGGACGGGTGTCCTACGAGCAGTACTTC. Residues: CASLAGRVSYEQYF.

This clone is classed as medium-sized (0.01 to 0.1%). The CDR3 bases are TGTGCCAGCACCTTCCGGACTAGCGGGGGGGCGGAAGAGACCCAGTACTTC. It specifies CASTFRTSGGAEETQYF. This rearrangement joins TRBV2 to TRBJ2-5, with 15 bases identical to TRBD2. After removal of 7 bases from V and 3 bases from J, the junction contained 9 bases not matched to a gene. Per the germline V gene, CDR1 is SNHLY and CDR2 is FYNNEI. This CDR3 is 17 amino acids long.

This chain links TRBV5-1 with TRBJ1-1, with D unclear. V was pared by 0 bases and J by 0 bases, with 15 bases between. Germline V CDR1 and CDR2: SGHRS, YFSETQ. This CDR3 is built from 17 residues. CDR3 amino acids: CASSLGSHQAVNTEAFF. The DNA of the CDR3 is TGCGCCAGCAGCTTGGGGTCACATCAGGCGGTGAACACTGAAGCTTTCTTT. Supplemented by reference TRBV5-1 and TRBJ1-1, the full variable domain reads KAGVTQTPRYLIKTRGQQVTLSCSPISGHRSVSWYQQTPGQGLQFLFEYFSETQRNKGNFPGRFSGRQFSNSRSEMNVSTLELGDSALYLCASSLGSHQAVNTEAFFGQGTRLTVV.

The gene calls are TRBV24-1 and TRBJ2-2, with D tentatively TRBD1 (6 bases). This CDR3 is built from 17 residues. V was trimmed by 12 bases and J by 0 bases, leaving 22 bases between them. CDR1 and CDR2 (germline): KGHDR, SFDVKD. The CDR3 loop is CAPKMRWTASNTGELFF. CDR3 nucleotide sequence: TGTGCCCCCAAGATGCGGTGGACAGCTTCGAACACCGGGGAGCTGTTTTTT.

As for this clone: A much larger clonotype is one base distant, so this may be a read error. The chain combines TRBV9 with TRBJ2-3; 9 bases fit TRBD2. The CDR3 consists of 18 residues. V dropped 2 bases and J dropped 2; count of bases not matched to a gene: 12. Germline V gene data show CDR1 as SGDLS and CDR2 as YYNGEE. CDR3 nucleotides: TGTGCCAGCAGCGTCCCGGCGGGCGGGGGGGCCATCACAGATACGCAGTATTTT. It is translated as CASSVPAGGGAITDTQYF.

The table lists this clone with a few counts. The chain joins TRBV6-4 to TRBJ2-7; 12 bases match TRBD2. Germline assignment: CDR1 MRHNA and CDR2 SNTAGT. The CDR3 contains 15 residues. V lost 7 bases and J lost 4; bases outside the gene matches: 8. CDR3 nucleotides: TGTGCCAGCACCCTGACTAGCGGGGGACCTTACGAGCAGTACTTC. Its protein product is CASTLTSGGPYEQYF.

The chain recombines TRBV4-2 with TRBJ2-5, with D possibly TRBD2 on 6 matching bases. Trimming took 0 bases from V and 2 from J, leaving 22 bases between them. This CDR3 is built from 19 residues. The germline V gene encodes CDR1 LGHNA and CDR2 YNFKEQ. CDR3 nucleotide sequence: TGTGCCAGCAGCCAAGAGAACGGGGTAGCGGTGGGAAGGCAAGAGACCCAGTACTTC. Its protein is CASSQENGVAVGRQETQYF.

This clone is labeled as medium-sized (0.01 to 0.1%). The DNA of the CDR3 is TGTGCCAGTAGTAAGGTCGGAGGACAGGTCGGGACTGAAGCTTTCTTT. This encodes CASSKVGGQVGTEAFF. V and J are TRBV19 and TRBJ1-1; 7 nucleotides match TRBD1. Germline CDR1 and CDR2: LNHDA and SQIVND (reference sequence). CDR3 size: 16 residues. V was pared by 4 bases and J by 5 bases, with 13 bases of the junction left unmatched.

The V and J genes are TRBV6-1 and TRBJ1-1, with unresolved D. V dropped 5 bases and J dropped 13 bases, with 26 bases sitting between them. The germline gives CDR1 MNHNS, CDR2 SASEGT. The CDR3 is made up of 15 amino acids. CDR3 nucleotides: TGTGCCAGCAGTCGGACGGTTGTGTTCCCATCTGAGGTTTTCTTT. Translation: CASSRTVVFPSEVFF.